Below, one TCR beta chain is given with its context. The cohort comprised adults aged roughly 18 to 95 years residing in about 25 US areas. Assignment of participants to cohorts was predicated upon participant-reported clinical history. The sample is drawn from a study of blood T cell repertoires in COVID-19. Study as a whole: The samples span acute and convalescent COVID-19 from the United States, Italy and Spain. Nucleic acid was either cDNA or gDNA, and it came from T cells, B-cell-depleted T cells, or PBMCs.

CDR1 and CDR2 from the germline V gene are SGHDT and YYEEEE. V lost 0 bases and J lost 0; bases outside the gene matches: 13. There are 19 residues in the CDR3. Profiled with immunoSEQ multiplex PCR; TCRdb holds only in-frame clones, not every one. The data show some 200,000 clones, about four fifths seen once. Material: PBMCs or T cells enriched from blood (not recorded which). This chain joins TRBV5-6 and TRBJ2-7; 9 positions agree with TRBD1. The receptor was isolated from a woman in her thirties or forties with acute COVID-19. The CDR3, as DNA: TGTGCCAGCAGCTTGGGACAGGGGGGAGCGGGACGAAGCTCCTACGAGCAGTACTTC. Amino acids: CASSLGQGGAGRSSYEQYF.